This T cell receptor (beta chain) came from a study of response to subunit inactivated influenza vaccine (dated by TCRdb to 2017 to 2018). Concerning the study at large: Deep quantitative T cell receptor repertoire profiling was used in the study to track responses to a trivalent subunit inactivated influenza vaccine.

Note on this clonotype: Its antigen remains unidentified. Per-nucleotide qualities are absent, and no much larger clonotype sits a single base away.

Library prep was done by RT-PCR. Sequencing used an Illumina HiSeq 2500. Through fastp at Q25 and MiXCR, TCRdb rebuilt clones from the public reads, retaining in-frame beta chains. Rows are combined by CDR3 protein, so each entry shows the most common genes and DNA. A total of 250,000 to 350,000 distinct CDR3 sequences appear in this sample, 20% to 25% of them only once. In total, the top ten clones hold about a tenth of the sample. Results the study describes overall, beyond this receptor: It was suggested by the authors that each seasonal influenza vaccination may recruit only a limited number of new T cells.

Material: PBMCs from blood, obtained roughly 20 months after vaccination. The receptor's source is a man aged 45 to 70 who received an inactivated influenza vaccine. Donor details come from another sample of the same person, matched by shared clones.

The CDR3 sequence is CASSPGQGAAKNIQYF. The nucleotide sequence reads TGTGCCAGTAGTCCCGGACAGGGGGCGGCCAAAAACATTCAGTACTTC. Recombination connected TRBV19 to TRBJ2-4; 11 central nucleotides agree with TRBD1. The junction shows trimming of 5 bases on V and 1 base on J, and the gene matches do not reach 4 bases of it. Counted from cysteine to phenylalanine, this CDR3 has 16 amino acids. CDR3 DNA is the only sequence kept; it has 48 bases, read in frame from the first base. CDR1 is given as LNHDA and CDR2 as SQIVND, both from the germline V gene (reference sequence).